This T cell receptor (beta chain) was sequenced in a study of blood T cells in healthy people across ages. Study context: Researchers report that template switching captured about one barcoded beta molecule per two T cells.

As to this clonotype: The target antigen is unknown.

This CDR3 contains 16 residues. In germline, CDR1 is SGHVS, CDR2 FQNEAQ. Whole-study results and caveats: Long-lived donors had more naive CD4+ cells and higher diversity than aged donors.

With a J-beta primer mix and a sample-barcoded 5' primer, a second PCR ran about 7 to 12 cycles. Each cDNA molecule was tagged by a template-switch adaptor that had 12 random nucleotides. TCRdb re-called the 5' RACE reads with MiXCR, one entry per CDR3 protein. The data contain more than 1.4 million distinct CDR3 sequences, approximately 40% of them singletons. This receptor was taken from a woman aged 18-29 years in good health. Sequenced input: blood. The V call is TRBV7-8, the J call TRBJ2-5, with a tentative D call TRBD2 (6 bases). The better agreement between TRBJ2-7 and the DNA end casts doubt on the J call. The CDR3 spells CASSFSTWGTDYEQYF. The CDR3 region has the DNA TGTGCCAGCAGCTTTTCGACCTGGGGGACTGATTACGAGCAGTACTTC.